These T cell receptor beta chains were read from a single sample in a study of naive and memory T cell subsets. TCRdb reprocessed the UMI-ligation and nested PCR reads via MiXCR and lists one record per CDR3 protein. The sample lists around 35,000 distinct CDR3 sequences, 11% occurring once. The specimen comprised skin, sampled from a tuberculin skin test site. These receptors were taken from an adult in good health. Both conserved end residues are part of each CDR3. The order of the fields is D gene, V gene, J gene, clone size, CDR3 DNA, CDR3 protein. The D gene is left open where the match is weak. A clone size is listed for some rows: how often the clone was seen (once, few, many), or a class if it is expanded.

d_gene: .
v_gene: TRBV5-1
j_gene: TRBJ1-5
abundance: .
CDR3nt: TGCGCCAGCAGCTTGGAAATCGGACAGCCCCAGCATTTT
CDR3aa: CASSLEIGQPQHF

d_gene: .
v_gene: TRBV27
j_gene: TRBJ1-5
abundance: many
CDR3nt: TGTGCCAGCAGTTTATCTCTCCCAGGTTATGGCAATCAGCCCCAGCATTTT
CDR3aa: CASSLSLPGYGNQPQHF

d_gene: TRBD2
v_gene: TRBV4-2
j_gene: TRBJ2-1
abundance: many
CDR3nt: TGTGCCAGCAGCCAAGCTGGACTAGCGGATTACAATGAGCAGTTCTTC
CDR3aa: CASSQAGLADYNEQFF

d_gene: .
v_gene: TRBV12-3/TRBV12-4
j_gene: TRBJ2-7
abundance: few
CDR3nt: TGTGCCAGCCGACCGGACGGCGGAAGAATGAAGCAGTACTTC
CDR3aa: CASRPDGGRMKQYF

d_gene: .
v_gene: TRBV6-2/TRBV6-3
j_gene: TRBJ2-7
abundance: many
CDR3nt: TGTGCCAGCAGTTACTGGAGCTCCTACGAGCAGTACTTC
CDR3aa: CASSYWSSYEQYF

d_gene: TRBD1
v_gene: TRBV5-6
j_gene: TRBJ1-2
abundance: .
CDR3nt: TGTGTCAGCTCTGTGGGACAGCGCCTCAACTATGGCTACACCTTC
CDR3aa: CVSSVGQRLNYGYTF

d_gene: TRBD1
v_gene: TRBV10-1
j_gene: TRBJ1-1
abundance: many
CDR3nt: TGCGCCAGCAGTGAAAGGGGGCAGCGGACTGAAGCTTTCTTT
CDR3aa: CASSERGQRTEAFF

d_gene: .
v_gene: TRBV24-1
j_gene: TRBJ2-7
abundance: few
CDR3nt: TGTGCCACCAGTGATGTGGCAGGCAAGTCCTACGAGCAGTACTTC
CDR3aa: CATSDVAGKSYEQYF

d_gene: .
v_gene: TRBV4-1
j_gene: TRBJ2-7
abundance: .
CDR3nt: TGCGCCAGCAGCCTTTCGATGGGCTACGAGCAGTACTTC
CDR3aa: CASSLSMGYEQYF

d_gene: TRBD2
v_gene: TRBV29-1
j_gene: TRBJ2-3
abundance: many
CDR3nt: TGCAGCGTTGTCGGAGCGGGAGGGAGAGATACGCAGTATTTT
CDR3aa: CSVVGAGGRDTQYF

d_gene: TRBD1
v_gene: TRBV9
j_gene: TRBJ2-5
abundance: .
CDR3nt: TGTGCCAGCAGCGACCGACAGGGACGGAAAGAGACCCAGTACTTC
CDR3aa: CASSDRQGRKETQYF

d_gene: TRBD1
v_gene: TRBV5-4
j_gene: TRBJ2-2
abundance: .
CDR3nt: TGTGCCAGCAGCTTGGATACAGGGGTAACCGGGGAGCTGTTTTTT
CDR3aa: CASSLDTGVTGELFF

d_gene: .
v_gene: TRBV27
j_gene: TRBJ2-1
abundance: .
CDR3nt: TGTGCCAGCAGTTTCTCCATGACCTACAATGAGCAGTTCTTC
CDR3aa: CASSFSMTYNEQFF

d_gene: .
v_gene: TRBV19
j_gene: TRBJ1-1
abundance: .
CDR3nt: TGTGCCAGTAGGACCCCCAGGGGAGCTCGCCCTGAAGCTTTCTTT
CDR3aa: CASRTPRGARPEAFF

d_gene: .
v_gene: TRBV18
j_gene: TRBJ2-6
abundance: .
CDR3nt: TGTGCCAGCTCACCACCGCCGGGTGGGGCCAACGTCCTGACTTTC
CDR3aa: CASSPPPGGANVLTF

d_gene: TRBD2
v_gene: TRBV5-1
j_gene: TRBJ2-7
abundance: .
CDR3nt: TGCGCCAGCAGCCGTTGGACTAGCCGGAGTATAGGTACGCTGGACTTC
CDR3aa: CASSRWTSRSIGTLDF

d_gene: .
v_gene: TRBV7-2
j_gene: TRBJ1-5
abundance: many
CDR3nt: TGTGCCAGCAGCTCCGACAGAGATCAGCCCCAGCATTTT
CDR3aa: CASSSDRDQPQHF

d_gene: .
v_gene: TRBV7-3
j_gene: TRBJ2-1
abundance: many
CDR3nt: TGTGCCAGCAGCTTAGACTATTACAATGAGCAGTTCTTC
CDR3aa: CASSLDYYNEQFF

d_gene: TRBD2
v_gene: TRBV20-1
j_gene: TRBJ2-1
abundance: few
CDR3nt: TGCAGTGCTGTGGGACTAGCGGGAGGGAGAGGGTACAATGAGCAGTTCTTC
CDR3aa: CSAVGLAGGRGYNEQFF

d_gene: TRBD2
v_gene: TRBV28
j_gene: TRBJ2-7
abundance: many
CDR3nt: TGTGCCAGCAGTTTATCGGCTAGCGGGGCTTCCTACGAGCAGTACTTC
CDR3aa: CASSLSASGASYEQYF

d_gene: .
v_gene: TRBV18
j_gene: TRBJ2-7
abundance: many
CDR3nt: TGTGCCAGCTCACCCTCCTGGGGGAGTTCCTACGAGCAGTACTTC
CDR3aa: CASSPSWGSSYEQYF

d_gene: TRBD2
v_gene: TRBV7-2
j_gene: TRBJ2-7
abundance: .
CDR3nt: TGTGCCAGCAGTACCCTAGGGGAGCGGGGACTAAGCTCCTACGAGCAGTACTTC
CDR3aa: CASSTLGERGLSSYEQYF

d_gene: .
v_gene: TRBV29-1
j_gene: TRBJ2-5
abundance: many
CDR3nt: TGCAGCGTCCGACAGCTCCGAGAGACCCAGTACTTC
CDR3aa: CSVRQLRETQYF

d_gene: TRBD2
v_gene: TRBV5-1
j_gene: TRBJ2-7
abundance: many
CDR3nt: TGCGCCAGCAGCGCAGCGGGGGGGCTAGAAGACGAGCAGTACTTC
CDR3aa: CASSAAGGLEDEQYF

d_gene: .
v_gene: TRBV27
j_gene: TRBJ1-6
abundance: .
CDR3nt: TGTGCCAGCAGGGCCGGCAGGGCGAACAATTCACCCCTCCACTTT
CDR3aa: CASRAGRANNSPLHF

d_gene: .
v_gene: TRBV4-1
j_gene: TRBJ1-1
abundance: few
CDR3nt: TGCGCCAGCAGCCAAGACGGTCCGGGCTCGAACACTGAAGCTTTCTTT
CDR3aa: CASSQDGPGSNTEAFF

d_gene: .
v_gene: TRBV7-2
j_gene: TRBJ2-5
abundance: .
CDR3nt: TGTGCCAGCAGCCCCGACAGGACACAAGAGACCCAGTACTTC
CDR3aa: CASSPDRTQETQYF

d_gene: TRBD1
v_gene: TRBV27
j_gene: TRBJ1-5
abundance: .
CDR3nt: TGTGCCAGCAGTTTCCAGGGGGCCGGTCAGCCCCAGCATTTT
CDR3aa: CASSFQGAGQPQHF

d_gene: .
v_gene: TRBV5-1
j_gene: TRBJ2-1
abundance: .
CDR3nt: TGCGCCAGCAGCCCGGACAGTCTAAACAATGAGCAGTTCTTC
CDR3aa: CASSPDSLNNEQFF

d_gene: TRBD2
v_gene: TRBV20-1
j_gene: TRBJ2-7
abundance: many
CDR3nt: TGCAGTGCTAGAGTACCCAGCGGGAGTCAAGGAGAGCAGTACTTC
CDR3aa: CSARVPSGSQGEQYF

d_gene: .
v_gene: TRBV3-1
j_gene: TRBJ2-5
abundance: .
CDR3nt: TGTGCCAGCAGCCAAGAGTTGACCCAGTACTTC
CDR3aa: CASSQELTQYF

d_gene: .
v_gene: TRBV20-1
j_gene: TRBJ1-5
abundance: .
CDR3nt: TGCAGTGCTAGAGAGGGCGGTCAGCCCCAGCATTTT
CDR3aa: CSAREGGQPQHF

d_gene: .
v_gene: TRBV28
j_gene: TRBJ2-1
abundance: few
CDR3nt: TGTGCCAGCAGTTTAGACTACGTCAATGAGCAGTTCTTC
CDR3aa: CASSLDYVNEQFF

d_gene: .
v_gene: TRBV20-1
j_gene: TRBJ2-5
abundance: few
CDR3nt: TGCAGTGCTAGAGCCCGAAGTCTTCAAGAGACCCAGTACTTC
CDR3aa: CSARARSLQETQYF

d_gene: .
v_gene: TRBV29-1
j_gene: TRBJ2-1
abundance: many
CDR3nt: TGCAGCGTTGATCCAGGGTACAATGAGCAGTTCTTC
CDR3aa: CSVDPGYNEQFF

d_gene: .
v_gene: TRBV10-3
j_gene: TRBJ1-5
abundance: few
CDR3nt: TGTGCCATCAGTGCGTCAACGGATCAGCCCCAGCATTTT
CDR3aa: CAISASTDQPQHF

d_gene: .
v_gene: TRBV9
j_gene: TRBJ2-7
abundance: many
CDR3nt: TGTGCCAGCAGCGTAGATGCAGGGACGGGCGAGCAGTACTTC
CDR3aa: CASSVDAGTGEQYF

d_gene: TRBD1
v_gene: TRBV28
j_gene: TRBJ2-1
abundance: many
CDR3nt: TGTGCCAGCAGTACCCCGGGACAGGGGATCCATGAGCAGTTCTTC
CDR3aa: CASSTPGQGIHEQFF

d_gene: TRBD1
v_gene: TRBV29-1
j_gene: TRBJ1-5
abundance: few
CDR3nt: TGCAGCGTTACAGGGGGCGCGGGTCAGCCCCAGCATTTT
CDR3aa: CSVTGGAGQPQHF

d_gene: .
v_gene: TRBV18
j_gene: TRBJ2-7
abundance: .
CDR3nt: TGTGCCAGCTCACGCCTCGCGAGGGACGACACCTACGAGCAGTACTTC
CDR3aa: CASSRLARDDTYEQYF

d_gene: TRBD1
v_gene: TRBV2
j_gene: TRBJ1-5
abundance: few
CDR3nt: TGTGCCAGCAGTGAACAAGGGGGCCGTAATCAGCCCCAGCATTTT
CDR3aa: CASSEQGGRNQPQHF

d_gene: .
v_gene: TRBV6-5
j_gene: TRBJ2-1
abundance: .
CDR3nt: TGTGCCAGCAGTTACCGCTGGGGAGACTACAATGAGCAGTTCTTC
CDR3aa: CASSYRWGDYNEQFF

d_gene: .
v_gene: TRBV6-1
j_gene: TRBJ1-2
abundance: many
CDR3nt: TGTGCCAGCAGTATAACAGACTATGGCTACACCTTC
CDR3aa: CASSITDYGYTF

d_gene: TRBD1
v_gene: TRBV12-3/TRBV12-4
j_gene: TRBJ2-6
abundance: many
CDR3nt: TGTGCCAGCAGTTTAGGGGGACAGGGCCGTCTAAGCTCTGGGGCCAACGTCCTGACTTTC
CDR3aa: CASSLGGQGRLSSGANVLTF

d_gene: .
v_gene: TRBV6-5
j_gene: TRBJ2-1
abundance: few
CDR3nt: TGTGCCAGCAGTTACAGCCAGGGTCGATACAATGAGCAGTTCTTC
CDR3aa: CASSYSQGRYNEQFF

d_gene: .
v_gene: TRBV5-1
j_gene: TRBJ2-5
abundance: many
CDR3nt: TGCGCCAGCAGCTTGGGCAGCTCCCAAGAGACCCAGTACTTC
CDR3aa: CASSLGSSQETQYF

d_gene: TRBD1
v_gene: TRBV28
j_gene: TRBJ2-2
abundance: few
CDR3nt: TGTGCCAGCAGTTTTAACAGGGGGAACACCGGGGAGCTGTTTTTT
CDR3aa: CASSFNRGNTGELFF